One and the same sample provided the 30 T cell receptor beta chains below, sequenced in a study of Graves' ophthalmopathy and Graves' hyperthyroidism. CDR3 regions of TCR beta were amplified from RNA transcripts. In the first round, RT-PCR was carried out with HTBI primers, and a multiplex PCR formed the second round. MiXCR, run by TCRdb on the multiplex PCR reads, gives a single entry per CDR3 protein. The repertoire includes about 400,000 distinct CDR3 sequences, 15% to 17% of them detected once, and approximately 7% sits in the top ten. Specimen: peripheral blood. These receptors all come from a woman between 18 and 29 years old with stable Graves' hyperthyroidism.

Concerning this clonotype: One end of the junction is discordant with germline, which a read error may explain. The V gene is TRBV7-8, the J gene TRBJ2-7; 10 nucleotides align to TRBD1. The CDR3 loop spans 14 amino acids. Germline CDR1 reads SGHVS; CDR2 reads FQNEAQ. CDR3 amino acids: CASSLGQGIHEQHF. CDR3 nucleotide sequence: TGTGCCAGCAGCTTGGGACAGGGGATCCACGAGCAGCACTTC.

The genes are TRBV7-2 and TRBJ2-7; D not resolved. Germline-derived CDR1 and CDR2 are SGHTA and FQGNSA. CDR3 length equals 14 residues. V was pared by 1 base and J by 6 bases, with 13 bases between. DNA for the CDR3: TGTGCCAGCAGCTTAGAAGTGACTTCGTTCGAGCAGTACTTC. Amino acid sequence: CASSLEVTSFEQYF.

This clonotype was found many times. The chain links TRBV6-1 to TRBJ1-2; TRBD1 matches 9 bases. The CDR3 sequence is 15 residues long. The trim removed 2 bases at V and 5 bases at J, leaving 6 bases unmatched. Germline V gene sequence: CDR1 MNHNS, CDR2 SASEGT. The CDR3 DNA sequence: TGTGCCAGCAGTGAACGCACAGGGGGCCCTTATGGCTACACCTTC. Residues: CASSERTGGPYGYTF.

This clonotype was found many times. This chain connects TRBV27 to TRBJ1-1; no reliable D call. Per the germline V gene, CDR1 is MNHEY and CDR2 is SMNVEV (reference sequence). Trimming stripped 5 bases from V and 1 base from J, with 11 bases between. The CDR3 spans 14 residues. The CDR3: CASSPTPGNTEAFF. In DNA, the CDR3 is TGTGCCAGCAGTCCCACCCCAGGGAACACTGAAGCTTTCTTT.

The J gene is TRBJ1-5, the V gene TRBV12-3 or TRBV12-4; D is undetermined. Trimming removed 2 bases from V and 5 bases from J, with 10 bases in between. The CDR3 totals 14 residues. This chain's CDR3 is CASSLLSADQPQHF. The CDR3 DNA reads as TGTGCCAGCAGTTTACTTTCGGCGGATCAGCCCCAGCATTTT.

This clonotype has a count of ten or more. V and J are TRBV9 and TRBJ1-6; maybe TRBD1 (5 bases). The CDR3 spans 16 residues. Germline V gene sequence: CDR1 SGDLS, CDR2 YYNGEE. V was cut by 4 bases and J by 0 bases, with 11 bases left in between. This CDR3 reads CASSPRQFSYNSPLHF. The CDR3 region has the DNA TGTGCCAGCAGCCCAAGACAGTTCTCCTATAATTCACCCCTCCACTTT.

This clonotype was observed a few times. A clone one base away is much larger, so this may be a read error. No conserved phenylalanine or tryptophan is present at the end of the CDR3, so a read error is the likely explanation. The rearrangement links TRBV19 to TRBJ2-5, with 11 positions matching TRBD2. This CDR3 is built from 15 residues. V lost 4 bases, J lost 5 bases, and 6 bases stayed unmatched. Germline V gene data show CDR1 as LNHDA and CDR2 as SQIVND (reference sequence). The CDR3 DNA reads TGTGCCAGTAGTAAGACTAGCGGGGATGACGAGACCCAGTACCTC. It specifies CASSKTSGDDETQYL.

The chain links TRBV4-1 to TRBJ2-4; 7 bases agree with TRBD1. This CDR3 contains 16 residues. The V gene end was trimmed by 4 bases and the J gene end by 1 base; junction bases not matched to a gene: 7. Germline-derived CDR1 and CDR2 are MGHRA and YSYEKL. CDR3 loop: CASSPNRGSAKNIQYF. Written as DNA, the CDR3 is TGCGCCAGCAGCCCAAACAGGGGTTCGGCCAAAAACATTCAGTACTTC.

The V gene is TRBV6-1, the J gene TRBJ1-1; the D is unclear. This CDR3 comprises 15 residues. CDR1 and CDR2 (germline): MNHNS, SASEGT. Trimming shortened V by 5 bases and J by 0 bases, and 13 bases separated the two germline ends. CDR3 sequence reads: CASSTKPYMNTEAFF. CDR3 nucleotide sequence: TGTGCCAGCAGTACCAAGCCATATATGAACACTGAAGCTTTCTTT.

This clonotype was detected ten times or more. The gene calls are TRBV5-5 and TRBJ2-2, with D possibly being TRBD1 (6 bases). V dropped 2 bases and J dropped 1 base, with 12 bases sitting between them. The V gene's germline CDR1 is SGHKS and CDR2 YYEKEE (reference sequence). CDR3 length: 16 residues. The CDR3: CASSLWAGVNTGELFF. CDR3 nucleotide sequence: TGTGCCAGCAGCTTATGGGCAGGGGTGAACACCGGGGAGCTGTTTTTT. The full variable domain, with the rest looked up from reference TRBV5-5 and TRBJ2-2, is DAGVTQSPTHLIKTRGQQVTLRCSPISGHKSVSWYQQVLGQGPQFIFQYYEKEERGRGNFPDRFSARQFPNYSSELNVNALLLGDSALYLCASSLWAGVNTGELFFGEGSRLTVL.

Concerning this clonotype itself: A clone one base away is much larger, so this may be a read error. CDR3 in DNA: TGTGCCAGCGGACAGCACGACGAGCAGTACTTC. Residues: CASGQHDEQYF. The rearrangement uses TRBV2 and TRBJ2-7, with D perhaps matching TRBD1 (6 bases). The CDR3 is 11 amino acids. Trimming cost V 8 bases and J 5 bases, with 10 bases left between them. Germline CDR1 SNHLY, CDR2 FYNNEI.

This clonotype has a count of ten or more. CDR3 bases: TGCAGTGCTAGTCGGAGCTCCTATAATTCACCCCTCCACTTT. The encoded protein is CSASRSSYNSPLHF. The V call is TRBV20-1, the J call TRBJ1-6; D remains ambiguous. Trimming removed 3 bases from V and 0 bases from J, with 6 bases in between. This CDR3 is 14 amino acids long. CDR1 and CDR2 from the germline V gene are DFQATT and SNEGSKA (reference sequence).

This clonotype was counted a few times. This chain joins TRBV5-6 and TRBJ2-2, with D possibly being TRBD1 or TRBD2 (5 bases each). Germline V lookup: CDR1 SGHDT, CDR2 YYEEEE. The CDR3 extends over 14 amino acids. V lost 2 bases to trimming and J lost 6 bases, with 11 bases between them. The CDR3, as DNA: TGTGCCAGCAGCTTTAGGGTGGGGGCCGGGGAGCTGTTTTTT. Protein product: CASSFRVGAGELFF.

At least ten counts were recorded for this clonotype. The chain combines TRBV2 with TRBJ2-5, with 7 positions matching TRBD2. Trimming cost V 1 base and J 6 bases; bases outside gene matches: 5. Per germline, CDR1 SNHLY and CDR2 FYNNEI. The CDR3 runs to 14 residues. The CDR3 DNA is TGTGCCAGCAGTGAAGGGCGCGGGGGAAAGACCCAGTACTTC. Translation gives CASSEGRGGKTQYF.

This chain links TRBV5-1 with TRBJ2-7; TRBD2 matches 8 bases. The CDR3 extends over 15 amino acids. V lost 0 bases, J lost 3 bases, and 5 bases stayed unmatched. Germline V gives CDR1 SGHRS, CDR2 YFSETQ. CDR3 DNA sequence: TGCGCCAGCAGCTTGGCGGGGGGGGCGATCTACGAGCAGTACGTC. It encodes CASSLAGGAIYEQYV.

This clonotype turned up a few times. The chain carries TRBV27 and TRBJ1-3; D gene ambiguous. The germline V and J ends were trimmed by 6 bases and 0 bases, with 9 bases remaining between them. Germline-derived CDR1 and CDR2 are MNHEY and SMNVEV (reference sequence). The CDR3 is made up of 14 amino acids. The CDR3 DNA follows: TGTGCCAGCAGCACATACAGCTCTGGAAACACCATATATTTT. Amino acid sequence: CASSTYSSGNTIYF.

This clonotype was counted many times. The chain joins TRBV3-1 to TRBJ1-1; D call uncertain. Between the trimmed V and J ends, which lost 4 bases and 2 bases, there was a span of 11 bases. CDR1 is LGHDT, CDR2 YNNKEL, per germline (reference sequence). The CDR3 extends over 14 amino acids. CDR3: CASSRANSNTEAFF. CDR3 in DNA: TGTGCCAGCAGCCGGGCCAATTCAAACACTGAAGCTTTCTTT. Combining the CDR3 with reference TRBV3-1 and TRBJ1-1 gives the whole variable domain DTAVSQTPKYLVTQMGNDKSIKCEQNLGHDTMYWYKQDSKKFLKIMFSYNNKELIINETVPNRFSPKSPDKAHLNLHINSLELGDSAVYFCASSRANSNTEAFFGQGTRLTVV.

This clonotype was counted many times. The V and J genes are TRBV24-1 and TRBJ1-1; 9 nucleotides agree with TRBD1. V shed 3 bases, J shed 9 bases, and the junction held 1 base outside the gene matches. Germline V CDR1 and CDR2: KGHDR, SFDVKD. CDR3 length equals 12 residues. The CDR3 region has the DNA TGTGCCACCAGTGATGGACAGGGGAAAGCTTTCTTT. Its protein is CATSDGQGKAFF.

This clonotype turned up a few times. V gene TRBV6-1 combines with J gene TRBJ1-3; 12 positions match TRBD1. Germline values: CDR1 MNHNS, CDR2 SASEGT. The CDR3 covers 15 residues. J gave up 4 bases and V 7 bases, and 5 bases lay outside the gene matches. DNA for the CDR3: TGTGCCAGCAAGGGACAGGGGGCGCGGGGAAACACCATATATTTT. This translates into CASKGQGARGNTIYF.

This clonotype was seen ten or more times. The chain recombines TRBV20-1 with TRBJ1-1; TRBD1 might be the D (6 bases). With 1 base removed from V and 7 bases from J, the gap between germline ends came to 25 bases. The CDR3 has 17 residues. Germline V gene data show CDR1 as DFQATT and CDR2 as SNEGSKA (reference sequence). The CDR3 nucleotides read TGCAGTGCTAGAGTTTCAGGGGTCAGAGGTGCAAACGATGAAGCTTTCTTT. Amino acids: CSARVSGVRGANDEAFF.

This clonotype was picked up a small number of times. In this CDR3 the conserved last residue, phenylalanine or tryptophan, is missing, so a read error is likely. Because the CDR3's place on the DNA is in doubt, the DNA is left out and the CDR3 is given as listed by TCRdb. The rearrangement joins TRBV19 to TRBJ2-7; whether TRBD1, the table's D call, matches the DNA was not checked. The germline V gene has CDR1 LNHDA and CDR2 SQIVND (reference sequence). The CDR3 region is 14 residues in length, termini included. Here the CDR3 reads CASSMGAAPYEQCS.

This clonotype was counted at least ten times. With a much larger clone just one base away, this may be a read error. Since the CDR3 does not end with the conserved phenylalanine or tryptophan, this likely comes from a read error. The chain carries TRBV12-3 or TRBV12-4 and TRBJ1-1; 8 positions agree with TRBD1. With V trimmed by 5 bases and J by 6 bases, 5 bases remained unmatched. The CDR3 runs 13 residues. The CDR3 sequence: CASSPRTGSEAFS. CDR3 nucleotides: TGTGCCAGCAGTCCCAGGACAGGGTCTGAAGCTTTCTCT.

This clonotype was observed many times. This chain joins TRBV2 and TRBJ2-2; D uncertain. The ends were cut back, 8 bases at V and 6 bases at J, with 16 bases in the middle. The CDR3 covers 14 residues. Germline V gives CDR1 SNHLY, CDR2 FYNNEI. The CDR3 DNA reads as TGTGCCAGCTCCCGGCAGGCGCCTTCCGGGGAGCTGTTTTTT. It encodes CASSRQAPSGELFF.

This clonotype was seen at least ten times. The genes are TRBV19 and TRBJ2-5; a weak D match, TRBD1 (5 bases). CDR3 length equals 13 residues. From germline, CDR1 is LNHDA and CDR2 SQIVND (reference sequence). V gave up 5 bases and J gave up 1 base, with 8 bases separating them. The CDR3 region is CASSQTAQETQYF. Here the CDR3 DNA reads TGTGCCAGTAGTCAGACAGCCCAAGAGACCCAGTACTTC.

This clonotype has a count of ten or more. The chain uses TRBV6-1 and TRBJ2-2, with no clear D. Germline lookup yields CDR1 MNHNS and CDR2 SASEGT. Trimming removed 5 bases from V and 2 bases from J, with 15 bases in between. This CDR3 has 16 residues. This chain's CDR3 is CASSPRDGFNTGELFF. Here the CDR3 DNA reads TGTGCCAGCAGTCCCCGTGACGGTTTCAACACCGGGGAGCTGTTTTTT.

This clonotype was seen at least ten times. The chain combines TRBV12-3 or TRBV12-4 with TRBJ1-3; D gene uncertain. There are 17 residues in the CDR3. V lost 2 bases and J 0 bases, leaving 14 bases between the germline ends. The CDR3 here is CASSLLAGENSGNTIYF. The DNA of the CDR3 is TGTGCCAGCAGTTTATTGGCAGGAGAAAACTCTGGAAACACCATATATTTT.

Comments on this clonotype: This could be a read error, since a much larger clone is one nucleotide away. The chain recombines TRBV19 with TRBJ1-1; TRBD1 agrees at 9 bases. J gave up 6 bases and V 7 bases, and 9 bases lay outside the gene matches. The CDR3 runs 14 residues. Germline V lookup: CDR1 LNHDA, CDR2 SQIVND (reference sequence). CDR3 protein: CASTPGQGNSEAFF. The CDR3 DNA sequence: TGTGCCAGTACTCCGGGACAGGGTAACTCTGAAGCTTTCTTT.

In this sample, this clonotype turned up many times. The chain combines TRBV2 with TRBJ1-1; TRBD1 agrees at 10 bases. The CDR3 spans 15 residues. Germline loops: CDR1 SNHLY, CDR2 FYNNEI. V was pared by 8 bases and J by 3 bases, with 9 bases of the junction left unmatched. CDR3 protein: CASGQGVAWYTEAFF. The CDR3 DNA reads TGTGCCAGCGGACAGGGGGTTGCTTGGTACACTGAAGCTTTCTTT.

This chain's CDR3 is CASSLGPIGTGELFF. The CDR3 DNA follows: TGTGCCAGCAGCCTCGGACCGATTGGGACCGGGGAGCTGTTTTTT. J is TRBJ2-2 and V is TRBV7-2; the D is unclear. Germline lookup yields CDR1 SGHTA and CDR2 FQGNSA. V lost 5 bases to trimming and J lost 5 bases, with 15 bases between them. The CDR3 is 15 residues long.

This clonotype was picked up a small number of times. The missing conserved phenylalanine or tryptophan at the end of this CDR3 makes a read error likely. The chain carries TRBV19 and TRBJ1-5; 8 positions match TRBD1. Germline CDR1 is LNHDA and CDR2 is SQIVND (reference sequence). Losses at the gene ends were 3 bases for V and 7 bases for J; bases not matched to a gene: 11. The CDR3 has 16 amino acids. CDR3 sequence (DNA): TGTGCCAGTAGTATCAAAGCAGGGGGCCTAGGGCAGCCCCAGCATCTT. It is translated as CASSIKAGGLGQPQHL.